This T cell receptor (beta chain) came from a study of early T cells in non-severe SARS-CoV-2 infection. Study-level information: Chains were unpaired, as sequencing was done on bulk RNA from unsorted whole blood.

Each single cDNA molecule received a unique molecular identifier. TCRdb ran MiXCR on the 5' RACE reads and lists one entry per CDR3 protein. The data show around 57,000 distinct CDR3 sequences, 5.9% seen once. Ten or more counts support this clonotype. The germline V gene encodes CDR1 LGHNA and CDR2 YSLEER. This CDR3 has 13 residues. Trimming cost V 0 bases and J 4 bases, with 6 bases left between them. The origin of this receptor is an adult who was a healthcare worker with PCR-confirmed SARS-CoV-2 infection or an uninfected control (not recorded which). The source was whole blood, collected at baseline. This chain joins TRBV4-3 and TRBJ2-5, with no clear D. CDR3: CASSQDRTETQYF. CDR3 in DNA: TGCGCCAGCAGCCAAGATAGGACAGAGACCCAGTACTTC.